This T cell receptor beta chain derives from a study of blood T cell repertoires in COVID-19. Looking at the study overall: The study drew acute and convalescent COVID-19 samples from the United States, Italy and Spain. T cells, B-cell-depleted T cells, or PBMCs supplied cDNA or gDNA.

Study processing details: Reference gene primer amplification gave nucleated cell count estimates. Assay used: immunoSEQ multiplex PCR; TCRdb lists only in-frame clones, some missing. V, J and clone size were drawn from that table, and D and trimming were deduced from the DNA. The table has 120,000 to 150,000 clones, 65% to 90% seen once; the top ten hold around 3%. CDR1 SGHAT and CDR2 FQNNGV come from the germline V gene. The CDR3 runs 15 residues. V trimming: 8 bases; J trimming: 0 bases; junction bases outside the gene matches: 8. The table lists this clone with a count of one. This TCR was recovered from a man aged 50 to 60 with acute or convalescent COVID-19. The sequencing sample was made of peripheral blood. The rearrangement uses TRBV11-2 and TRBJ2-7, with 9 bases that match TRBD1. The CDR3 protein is CASRAPGQGSYEQYF. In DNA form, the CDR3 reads TGTGCCAGCCGAGCCCCGGGACAGGGCTCCTACGAGCAGTACTTC.